This T cell receptor beta chain is from a study of T cell responses to AZD1222 COVID-19 vaccine. Regarding the study as a whole: Reports say nearly half of spike-specific TCRs go after unmutated variant regions.

As to this clone: What it binds is not known.

The V segment lost 4 bases and the J segment 0 bases; nucleotides outside the gene matches: 12. Germline-derived CDR1 and CDR2 are MDHEN and SYDVKM. CDR3 size: 18 residues. Measured with immunoSEQ multiplex PCR; TCRdb has only the in-frame clones, and not every one. The sample lists 100,000 or so clones; roughly 88% were seen once. Sequenced material: peripheral blood, taken on day 0 of AZD1222 vaccination. The receptor was derived from an adult in good health. The chain joins TRBV28 to TRBJ2-1, with 7 bases fitting TRBD2. The CDR3 loop reads CASSSPRDYRSSYNEQFF. The CDR3 DNA reads as TGTGCCAGCAGTTCCCCGCGGGACTATCGAAGCTCCTACAATGAGCAGTTCTTC. The whole variable domain, filled in from reference TRBV28 and TRBJ2-1, reads DVKVTQSSRYLVKRTGEKVFLECVQDMDHENMFWYRQDPGLGLRLIYFSYDVKMKEKGDIPEGYSVSREKKERFSLILESASTNQTSMYLCASSSPRDYRSSYNEQFFGPGTRLTVL.